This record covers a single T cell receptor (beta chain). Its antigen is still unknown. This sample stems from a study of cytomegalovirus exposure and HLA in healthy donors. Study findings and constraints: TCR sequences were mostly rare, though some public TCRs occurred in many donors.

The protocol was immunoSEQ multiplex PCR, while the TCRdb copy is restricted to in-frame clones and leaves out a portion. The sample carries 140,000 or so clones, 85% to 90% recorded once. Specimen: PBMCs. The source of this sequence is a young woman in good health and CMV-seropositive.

This CDR3 is CASSPPGTSGDPSGVANTGELFF. In nucleotides, the CDR3 is TGTGCCAGCAGCCCCCCAGGGACTAGCGGAGACCCATCGGGTGTTGCGAACACCGGGGAGCTGTTTTTT. The rearrangement uses TRBV13 and TRBJ2-2; 11 bases line up with TRBD2. The V and J ends lost 5 bases and 0 bases, in that order; junction bases with no gene match: 23. The CDR3 contains 23 residues. Germline V gives CDR1 PRHDT, CDR2 FYEKMQ (reference sequence). Supplemented by reference TRBV13 and TRBJ2-2, the full variable domain reads AAGVIQSPRHLIKEKRETATLKCYPIPRHDTVYWYQQGPGQDPQFLISFYEKMQSDKGSIPDRFSAQQFSDYHSELNMSSLELGDSALYFCASSPPGTSGDPSGVANTGELFFGEGSRLTVL.